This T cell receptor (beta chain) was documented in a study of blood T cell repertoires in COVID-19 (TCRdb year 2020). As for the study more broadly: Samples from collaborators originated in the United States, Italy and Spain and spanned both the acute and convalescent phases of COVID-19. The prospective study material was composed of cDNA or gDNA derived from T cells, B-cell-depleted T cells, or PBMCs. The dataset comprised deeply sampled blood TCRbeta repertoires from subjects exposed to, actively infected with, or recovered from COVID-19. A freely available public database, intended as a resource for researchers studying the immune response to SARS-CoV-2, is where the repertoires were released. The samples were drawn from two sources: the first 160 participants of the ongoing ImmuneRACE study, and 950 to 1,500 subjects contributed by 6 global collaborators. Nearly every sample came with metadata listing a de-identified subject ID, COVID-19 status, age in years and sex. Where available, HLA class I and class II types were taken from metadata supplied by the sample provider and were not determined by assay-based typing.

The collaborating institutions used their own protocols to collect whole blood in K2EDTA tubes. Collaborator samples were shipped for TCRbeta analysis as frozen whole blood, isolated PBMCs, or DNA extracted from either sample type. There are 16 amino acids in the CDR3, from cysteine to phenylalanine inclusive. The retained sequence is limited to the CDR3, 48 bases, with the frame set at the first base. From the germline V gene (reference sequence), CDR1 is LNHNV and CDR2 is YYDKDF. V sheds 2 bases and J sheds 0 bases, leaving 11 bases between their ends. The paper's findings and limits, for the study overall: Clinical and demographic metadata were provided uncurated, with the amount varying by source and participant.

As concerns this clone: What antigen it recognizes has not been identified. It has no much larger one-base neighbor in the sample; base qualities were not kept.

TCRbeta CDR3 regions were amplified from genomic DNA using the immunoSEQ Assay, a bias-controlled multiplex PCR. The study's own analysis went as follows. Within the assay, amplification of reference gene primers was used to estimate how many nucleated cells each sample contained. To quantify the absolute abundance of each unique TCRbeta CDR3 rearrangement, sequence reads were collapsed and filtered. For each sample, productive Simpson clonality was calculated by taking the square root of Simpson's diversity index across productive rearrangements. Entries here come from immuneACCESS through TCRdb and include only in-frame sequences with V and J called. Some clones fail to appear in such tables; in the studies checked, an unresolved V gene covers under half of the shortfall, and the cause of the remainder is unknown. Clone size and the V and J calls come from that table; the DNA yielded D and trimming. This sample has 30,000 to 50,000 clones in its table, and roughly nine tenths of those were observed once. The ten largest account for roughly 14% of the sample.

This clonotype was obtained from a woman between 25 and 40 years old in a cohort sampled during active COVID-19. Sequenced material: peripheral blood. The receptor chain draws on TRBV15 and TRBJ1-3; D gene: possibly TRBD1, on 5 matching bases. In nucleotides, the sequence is TGTGCCACCAGCAGACCCGACAGTCTCTCTGGAAACACCATATATTTT. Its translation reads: CATSRPDSLSGNTIYF.